A single sample is the source of the 32 T cell receptor beta chains below, sequenced in a study of molecular identifiers for immune sequencing clone quantification. TCRdb ran MiXCR on the PCR reads and lists one entry per CDR3 protein. The sample holds 97,000 or so distinct CDR3 sequences, under 40% seen once. Sequencing used naive CD8+ T cells from blood, with Jurkat cell RNA spiked in. As for subset: FACS-sorted CD8+CD4-CCR7+CD45RA+ naive T cells. These receptors all come from a human donor in good health. Some libraries in this study had Jurkat cell RNA spiked in.

This clonotype has more than one count but fewer than ten. The chain links TRBV7-9 to TRBJ2-2, with TRBD2 matching 12 bases. This CDR3 has 18 residues. The germline CDR1 and CDR2 sequences are SEHNR and FQNEAQ (reference sequence). V gave up 2 bases and J gave up 7 bases; unmatched junction bases: 11. CDR3 amino acids: CASSLSLPSGRAGGELFF. In DNA, the CDR3 is TGTGCCAGCAGCTTATCTCTTCCTAGCGGGAGGGCCGGCGGGGAGCTGTTTTTT.

The chain has TRBV7-9 and TRBJ1-3, with D perhaps TRBD1 (6 bases). The germline V gene has CDR1 SEHNR and CDR2 FQNEAQ (reference sequence). The CDR3 is made up of 17 amino acids. Trimming left V 0 bases short and J 0 bases short, with 12 bases between. In nucleotides, the CDR3 is TGTGCCAGCAGCTTAGCACAGGGTCCTTACTCTGGAAACACCATATATTTT. It codes for CASSLAQGPYSGNTIYF. Using reference TRBV7-9 and TRBJ1-3 for the parts outside the CDR3, the full variable domain is DTGVSQNPRHKITKRGQNVTFRCDPISEHNRLYWYRQTLGQGPEFLTYFQNEAQLEKSRLLSDRFSAERPKGSFSTLEIQRTEQGDSAMYLCASSLAQGPYSGNTIYFGEGSWLTVV.

This clonotype was observed a few times. This CDR3 reads CASSYVAASHTTDTQYF. The CDR3 DNA reads TGTGCCAGCAGTTACGTCGCGGCCTCCCACACCACAGATACGCAGTATTTT. This chain links TRBV6-5 with TRBJ2-3; D gene uncertain. Germline-derived CDR1 and CDR2 are MNHEY and SVGAGI. V gave up 2 bases and J gave up 2 bases, with 17 bases separating them. This CDR3 comprises 17 residues.

This clonotype was observed many times. The chain carries TRBV7-6 and TRBJ2-3; 12 nucleotides line up with TRBD2. The germline gives CDR1 SGHVS, CDR2 FNYEAQ. The V segment lost 1 base and the J segment 0 bases; nucleotides outside the gene matches: 5. The CDR3 is 18 amino acids. The DNA of the CDR3 is TGTGCCAGCAGCTTAGAACTAGCGGGAGGTTTCAGCACAGATACGCAGTATTTT. This codes for CASSLELAGGFSTDTQYF.

This chain joins TRBV12-3 or TRBV12-4 and TRBJ2-6, with D perhaps assigned TRBD1 or TRBD2 (6 bases each). Trimming took 3 bases from V and 2 from J, leaving 8 bases between them. The CDR3 runs 15 residues. CDR3 residues: CASSLGGPGANVLTF. CDR3 nucleotides: TGTGCCAGCAGTTTGGGGGGCCCTGGGGCCAACGTCCTGACTTTC.

This chain links TRBV10-3 with TRBJ2-7, with D unclear. The CDR3 runs to 12 residues. The V gene lost 2 bases and the J gene lost 7 bases, with 9 bases spanning the gap. Germline values: CDR1 ENHRY, CDR2 SYGVKD. The CDR3 spells CAISETRVEQYF. The CDR3 coding sequence is TGTGCCATCAGTGAGACAAGGGTTGAGCAGTACTTC.

This clonotype appeared a few times. V usage is TRBV27 and J usage is TRBJ2-1; 10 bases fit TRBD1. V lost 6 bases and J lost 7; bases outside the gene matches: 12. Germline V gene sequence: CDR1 MNHEY, CDR2 SMNVEV (reference sequence). The CDR3 consists of 16 residues. CDR3 residues: CASRTPGQGFGNEQFF. CDR3 DNA: TGTGCCAGCAGGACCCCGGGACAGGGGTTTGGGAATGAGCAGTTCTTC.

This clonotype was detected ten times or more. This chain uses TRBV5-1 with TRBJ2-3; TRBD2 is a possible D gene (6 bases). This CDR3 is built from 16 residues. The V end lost 5 bases, the J end lost 3 bases, and 19 bases lay between the germline ends. Germline V gives CDR1 SGHRS, CDR2 YFSETQ. CDR3: CASRKMSTGLTDTQYF. The CDR3 DNA is TGCGCCAGCAGGAAAATGTCGACGGGACTTACAGATACGCAGTATTTT.

This clonotype was recorded at least ten times. This chain uses TRBV7-9 with TRBJ2-3; D remains ambiguous. CDR1 and CDR2 (germline): SEHNR, FQNEAQ (reference sequence). The length of the CDR3 is 13 residues. V lost 6 bases and J 6 bases, leaving 13 bases between the germline ends. CDR3 nucleotide sequence: TGTGCCAGCAGGGCGATAGTGGGGGATACGCAGTATTTT. Translating it yields CASRAIVGDTQYF.

This clonotype has a count of ten or more. J is TRBJ2-1 and V is TRBV7-2; no firm D call. The CDR3 totals 13 residues. The germline CDR1 and CDR2 sequences are SGHTA and FQGNSA. With 5 bases removed from V and 6 bases from J, the gap between germline ends came to 11 bases. CDR3 nucleotides: TGTGCCAGCAGCCACCTGCTCCCCAATGAGCAGTTCTTC. Translating gives CASSHLLPNEQFF.

This clonotype was counted a few times. CDR3 loop: CASSAQGGEQYF. CDR3 nucleotide sequence: TGTGCCAGCAGTGCTCAGGGGGGCGAGCAGTACTTC. This chain joins TRBV27 and TRBJ2-7; D perhaps matches TRBD1 (7 bases). The CDR3 spans 12 residues. Between the trimmed V and J ends, which lost 5 bases and 6 bases, there was a span of 11 bases. From germline, CDR1 is MNHEY and CDR2 SMNVEV (reference sequence).

The chain couples TRBV3-1 to TRBJ2-5; D is uncertain. Germline values: CDR1 LGHDT, CDR2 YNNKEL (reference sequence). This CDR3 comprises 18 residues. Trimming removed 0 bases at V and 2 bases at J, with 19 bases between. The CDR3 loop is CASSQEFEMNAGQETQYF. The CDR3 region has the DNA TGTGCCAGCAGCCAAGAGTTTGAGATGAACGCAGGTCAAGAGACCCAGTACTTC.

This clonotype was seen once. This chain joins TRBV6-5 and TRBJ2-7; no clear D. CDR1 is MNHEY and CDR2 is SVGAGI in the germline V gene. This CDR3 spans 16 amino acids. The V end was cut by 5 bases, the J end by 0 bases, with 17 bases between. The CDR3 DNA is TGTGCCAGCAGTCTCTCAATGGCCCGGCCCTCCTACGAGCAGTACTTC. As protein: CASSLSMARPSYEQYF.

Turning to this clonotype: A read error is possible here, since a much larger clone lies one base away. The chain joins TRBV9 to TRBJ2-2; a weak D match, TRBD2 (5 bases). The CDR3 extends over 15 amino acids. Germline loops: CDR1 SGDLS, CDR2 YYNGEE. CDR3 in DNA: TGTGCCAGCAACCGCCCTAACATAGACACCGGGGAGCCGTTTTTT. It translates to CASNRPNIDTGEPFF.

In this sample, this clonotype turned up many times. The junction departs from the called germline gene at one end, perhaps through a read error. The V gene is TRBV5-1, the J gene TRBJ1-1; D is ambiguous. CDR3 length equals 11 residues. CDR1 SGHRS and CDR2 YFSETQ come from the germline V gene. The CDR3 nucleotides read TGTGCCAGTCGGGGTTACACTGAAGCTTTCTTT. Protein: CASRGYTEAFF.

This chain links TRBV25-1 with TRBJ1-2; no firm D call. The germline V gene encodes CDR1 MGHDK and CDR2 SYGVNS. Between the trimmed V and J ends, which lost 2 bases and 0 bases, there was a span of 7 bases. The CDR3 has 14 residues. The CDR3, as DNA: TGTGCCAGCAGTGAAGCGGGTGCTAACTATGGCTACACCTTC. Translated, it gives CASSEAGANYGYTF.

A note on this clonotype: A read error may be the cause here, since a much bigger clone is one base away. CDR3 amino acids: CASSDYTGKEEQYF. CDR3 nucleotides: TGTGCCAGCAGTGATTATACTGGGAAGGAGGAGCAGTACTTC. The V and J genes are TRBV6-2 or TRBV6-3 and TRBJ2-7; D is unresolved. The germline V and J ends were trimmed by 5 bases and 7 bases, with 18 bases remaining between them. Germline-derived CDR1 and CDR2 are MNHEY and SVGEGT. The CDR3 is 14 amino acids.

V is TRBV7-9 and J is TRBJ1-5; no clear D gene. The ends were cut back, 5 bases at V and 2 bases at J, with 10 bases in the middle. CDR1 SEHNR and CDR2 FQNEAQ come from the germline V gene (reference sequence). The CDR3 consists of 14 residues. This CDR3 is CASSPPPGNQPQHF. The CDR3 bases are TGTGCCAGCAGCCCCCCCCCGGGCAATCAGCCCCAGCATTTT.

The chain links TRBV29-1 to TRBJ2-7, with D unclear. This CDR3 comprises 13 residues. CDR1 is SQVTM, CDR2 ANQGSEA, per germline. V shed 4 bases and J shed 6 bases, with 16 bases lying between them. The CDR3 spells CSVVGTRSIEQYF. The CDR3 DNA is TGCAGCGTTGTGGGAACGCGCTCCATCGAGCAGTACTTC.

The chain employs TRBV7-9 and TRBJ1-4; D unresolved. Trimming shortened V by 5 bases and J by 12 bases, and 13 bases separated the two germline ends. CDR1 is SEHNR, CDR2 FQNEAQ, per germline (reference sequence). CDR3 length: 12 amino acids. CDR3 in amino acids: CASSTRTQELFF. The CDR3 DNA is TGTGCCAGCAGCACCAGGACCCAGGAACTGTTTTTT.

CDR3 sequence: CASSPRLSGYNEQFF. CDR3 coding DNA: TGTGCCAGCAGTCCACGACTAAGCGGATACAATGAGCAGTTCTTC. The rearrangement links TRBV27 to TRBJ2-1; the D gene is possibly TRBD2 (5 bases). CDR3 length: 15 amino acids. Trimming left V 5 bases short and J 4 bases short, with 15 bases between. Germline CDR1 and CDR2: MNHEY and SMNVEV (reference sequence).

As to this clonotype: With a much larger clone just one base away, this may be a read error. The genes are TRBV28 and TRBJ2-3; D tentatively fits TRBD1 or TRBD2 (5 bases each). The V and J ends lost 6 bases and 5 bases respectively, with 15 bases between them. This CDR3 is built from 14 residues. CDR1 and CDR2 (germline): MDHEN, SYDVKM. CDR3 sequence: CASSRRGYGDTQYF. CDR3 in DNA: TGTGCCAGCAGCCGCCGGGGCTATGGAGATACGCAGTATTTT.

At least ten counts were recorded for this clonotype. V is TRBV7-9 and J is TRBJ1-5; tentatively, D is TRBD1 (5 bases). The germline V gene encodes CDR1 SEHNR and CDR2 FQNEAQ (reference sequence). The CDR3 sequence is 16 residues long. Trimming took off 0 bases at V and 2 bases at J, with 11 bases between the two ends. The CDR3 region has the DNA TGTGCCAGCAGCTTAGCTGTCTCGGGGGGCAATCAGCCCCAGCATTTT. Encoded protein: CASSLAVSGGNQPQHF.

This clonotype was found a few times. The gene calls are TRBV2 and TRBJ1-2, with no clear D. The germline CDR1 and CDR2 sequences are SNHLY and FYNNEI. This CDR3 contains 13 residues. V lost 7 bases and J 0 bases, leaving 9 bases between the germline ends. The CDR3 bases are TGTGCCAGCAAAAGATTTTCTAACTATGGCTACACCTTC. It codes for CASKRFSNYGYTF.

This clonotype has just one count. J is TRBJ2-3 and V is TRBV11-2; D gene unclear. There are 16 residues in the CDR3. Trimming removed 3 bases at V and 1 base at J, with 14 bases between. Germline values: CDR1 SGHAT, CDR2 FQNNGV. CDR3 protein: CASSFVGGVRTDTQYF. CDR3 sequence (DNA): TGTGCCAGCAGCTTTGTTGGCGGAGTGCGCACAGATACGCAGTATTTT.

The chain links TRBV29-1 to TRBJ2-5; 8 nucleotides match TRBD1. Germline V gene lookup returns CDR1 SQVTM and CDR2 ANQGSEA. The CDR3 extends over 17 amino acids. The V segment lost 1 base and the J segment 7 bases; nucleotides outside the gene matches: 17. The CDR3 DNA follows: TGCAGCGTTGAAGTAGAATCTCCGGGACAGGCGTTCGGGACCCAGTACTTC. Its translation is CSVEVESPGQAFGTQYF.

Points on this clonotype: A much larger clone is a single base away; this may be a read error. As the CDR3 is not closed by the conserved phenylalanine or tryptophan, this likely results from a read error. The chain couples TRBV28 to TRBJ2-7, with D tentatively TRBD2 (6 bases). Germline assignment: CDR1 MDHEN and CDR2 SYDVKM. V dropped 6 bases and J dropped 4 bases, with 16 bases sitting between them. This CDR3 spans 14 amino acids. In DNA, the CDR3 is TGTGCCAGCAGCTACCCGGGAGCTGTATACGAGCAGTACATC. It codes for CASSYPGAVYEQYI.

Worth noting for this clonotype: This clone may be a read error of a much larger clone one base away. The chain employs TRBV5-1 and TRBJ1-1; possible D gene TRBD1, 5 bases. The CDR3 length is 12 residues. The V gene lost 6 bases and the J gene lost 6 bases, with 12 bases spanning the gap. Germline CDR1 and CDR2: SGHRS and YFSETQ. The CDR3 DNA reads TGCGCCAGCACCCCAGGGTACCCTGAAGCTTTCTTT. The encoded protein is CASTPGYPEAFF.

Worth noting for this clonotype: Just one base apart from a much larger clone, this may be a read error. This chain connects TRBV18 to TRBJ1-1; no clear D. The CDR3 covers 14 residues. Germline V gives CDR1 KGHSH, CDR2 LQKENI. In nucleotides, the CDR3 is TGTGCCAGCTCACCAGAAGGATCTCGCACTGAAGCTTACTTT. This encodes CASSPEGSRTEAYF.

The chain combines TRBV10-3 with TRBJ2-5, with a weak D call TRBD1 (5 bases). V lost 0 bases to trimming and J lost 4 bases, with 12 bases between them. Germline V gives CDR1 ENHRY, CDR2 SYGVKD. The CDR3 is 15 amino acids. CDR3 coding DNA: TGTGCCATCAGTGAGTCCCCAGGGTTAGGAGAGACCCAGTACTTC. It is translated as CAISESPGLGETQYF.

The chain has TRBV20-1 and TRBJ1-2, with D hard to call. The germline gives CDR1 DFQATT, CDR2 SNEGSKA (reference sequence). The CDR3 has 17 residues. Trimming took 3 bases from V and 1 from J, leaving 21 bases between them. The CDR3 DNA reads TGCAGTGCTAGTCCCCCACGGGAACAGTTCCTTAACTATGGCTACACCTTC. Residues: CSASPPREQFLNYGYTF.

This clonotype turned up a few times. This sequence joins TRBV11-2 and TRBJ2-7; TRBD1 is a possible D gene (5 bases). Per germline, CDR1 SGHAT and CDR2 FQNNGV. The CDR3 sequence is 13 residues long. V lost 2 bases, J lost 2 bases, and 7 bases lay in between. CDR3 DNA: TGTGCCAGCAGCTTAAGACAGCCCTACGAGCAGTACTTC. Translation: CASSLRQPYEQYF.